A single sample gave rise to the 27 T cell receptor beta chains below, sequenced in a study of PD-L1 blockade in urothelial cancer. Time point of the sample: peripheral blood 6 weeks after treatment start. TCRdb keeps only in-frame clones here, not all; method: immunoSEQ multiplex PCR. Among about 43,000 clones listed, around four fifths were seen once. The specimen was PBMCs, collected around atezolizumab (anti-PD-L1) treatment. These receptors came from a man in his 60s with urothelial cancer.

V gene TRBV29-1 combines with J gene TRBJ1-4; 7 bases match TRBD1. CDR1 SQVTM and CDR2 ANQGSEA come from the germline V gene. The CDR3 consists of 14 residues. V lost 3 bases and J lost 7; bases outside the gene matches: 8. CDR3 in amino acids: CSVDVQGRGEKLFF. In nucleotides, the CDR3 is TGCAGCGTTGATGTACAGGGGCGCGGTGAAAAACTGTTTTTT.

The CDR3 reads CASSDSFGPAFF. The DNA of the CDR3 is TGTGCCAGCAGTGACTCATTCGGTCCGGCTTTCTTT. The chain links TRBV6-4 to TRBJ1-1; D is uncertain. V lost 0 bases and J lost 11, with 10 bases in between. The CDR3 is 12 amino acids. Germline V gene sequence: CDR1 MRHNA, CDR2 SNTAGT.

The V call is TRBV15, the J call TRBJ1-4; the D gene is possibly TRBD1 (5 bases). CDR3 length: 15 residues. Trimming cost V 1 base and J 3 bases, with 9 bases left between them. Germline V lookup: CDR1 LNHNV, CDR2 YYDKDF (reference sequence). The CDR3 spells CATSRAPGSNEKLFF. As DNA, the CDR3 is TGTGCCACCAGCAGAGCCCCAGGGTCTAATGAAAAACTGTTTTTT.

This clone was picked up a small number of times. CDR3: CASSPGGWTRGNSPLHF. The CDR3 bases are TGCGCCAGCAGCCCAGGTGGTTGGACAAGAGGTAATTCACCCCTCCACTTT. The chain carries TRBV4-1 and TRBJ1-6, with a weak D call TRBD1 (5 bases). The V end was cut by 4 bases, the J end by 6 bases, with 19 bases between. The CDR3 has 17 residues. Looked up from germline, CDR1 is MGHRA and CDR2 is YSYEKL.

The V call is TRBV5-1, the J call TRBJ2-3; 16 bases line up with TRBD2. The CDR3 runs 16 residues. V trimming: 4 bases; J trimming: 6 bases; junction bases outside the gene matches: 5. Germline V gene lookup returns CDR1 SGHRS and CDR2 YFSETQ. CDR3 in amino acids: CASSPGLAGGSDTQYF. CDR3 sequence (DNA): TGCGCCAGCAGCCCGGGACTAGCGGGGGGGTCGGATACGCAGTATTTT.

V is TRBV6-8 and J is TRBJ2-7, with D perhaps matching TRBD1 (7 bases). Trimming cost V 5 bases and J 4 bases, with 12 bases left between them. Germline lookup yields CDR1 MNHGY and CDR2 SAAAGT. This CDR3 is built from 13 residues. The CDR3 sequence: CASSQGEAYEQYF. The CDR3 nucleotides are TGTGCCAGCAGTCAGGGGGAGGCATACGAGCAGTACTTC.

This chain links TRBV28 with TRBJ1-2, with TRBD1 matching 7 bases. The J segment lost 7 bases and the V segment lost 3 bases, leaving 5 bases of the junction unmatched. Per the germline V gene, CDR1 is MDHEN and CDR2 is SYDVKM. This CDR3 comprises 13 residues. CDR3 nucleotide sequence: TGTGCCAGCAGTTTGGCAGGGGGGCTTGGCTACACCTTC. Translating it yields CASSLAGGLGYTF.

This chain uses TRBV7-9 with TRBJ1-6; 10 bases align to TRBD1. Per germline, CDR1 SEHNR and CDR2 FQNEAQ (reference sequence). Trimming took 2 bases from V and 9 from J; bases not matched to a gene: 7. There are 16 residues in the CDR3. CDR3 sequence reads: CASSLLLGQGGSPLHF. For the CDR3, the DNA is TGTGCCAGCAGCTTACTCCTCGGACAGGGGGGTTCACCCCTCCACTTT.

This clone was seen just once. The chain employs TRBV30 and TRBJ2-7, with 15 bases that match TRBD2. V was pared by 3 bases and J by 3 bases, with 12 bases of the junction left unmatched. This CDR3 contains 18 residues. The V gene's germline CDR1 is GTSNPN and CDR2 SVGIG (reference sequence). CDR3 sequence reads: CAWRPPGLAGGVVYEQYF. CDR3 bases: TGTGCCTGGAGACCACCGGGACTAGCGGGGGGTGTCGTCTACGAGCAGTACTTC.

The J gene is TRBJ1-5, the V gene TRBV30; 8 bases are a match to TRBD1. After removal of 5 bases from V and 5 bases from J, the junction contained 8 bases not matched to a gene. The length of the CDR3 is 14 residues. From germline, CDR1 is GTSNPN and CDR2 SVGIG (reference sequence). CDR3 DNA sequence: TGTGCCTGGTCCCCGAGACAGGGGTATCAGCCCCAGCATTTT. This translates into CAWSPRQGYQPQHF.

V is TRBV5-6 and J is TRBJ2-5; TRBD1 aligns across 8 bases. Germline assignment: CDR1 SGHDT and CDR2 YYEEEE. V trimming: 2 bases; J trimming: 5 bases; junction bases outside the gene matches: 8. The CDR3 sequence is 15 residues long. CDR3 sequence reads: CASSFPGGPEETQYF. Here the CDR3 DNA reads TGTGCCAGCAGCTTTCCAGGGGGCCCAGAGGAGACCCAGTACTTC.

The rearrangement joins TRBV5-6 to TRBJ2-7; D might be TRBD2 (5 bases). Germline V gene sequence: CDR1 SGHDT, CDR2 YYEEEE. Trimming shortened V by 4 bases and J by 2 bases, and 7 bases separated the two germline ends. This CDR3 is built from 12 residues. The chain's CDR3 is CASSGGTYEQYF. The DNA for the CDR3 is TGTGCCAGCAGCGGAGGTACCTACGAGCAGTACTTC.

A few counts support this clone. The gene calls are TRBV25-1 and TRBJ1-6; perhaps TRBD1 as D (6 bases). The V gene lost 3 bases and the J gene lost 8 bases, with 14 bases spanning the gap. The CDR3 has 15 amino acids. Germline CDR1 and CDR2: MGHDK and SYGVNS. The CDR3 here is CASSDTTKGDSPLHF. In DNA form, the CDR3 reads TGTGCCAGCAGTGACACTACAAAGGGGGATTCACCCCTCCACTTT.

The chain is built from TRBV11-2 and TRBJ2-7; TRBD1 matches at 7 bases. The CDR3 totals 17 residues. Looked up from germline, CDR1 is SGHAT and CDR2 is FQNNGV. The V gene end was trimmed by 6 bases and the J gene end by 2 bases; junction bases not matched to a gene: 16. CDR3 residues: CASRTGLFNVQTYEQYF. The CDR3 nucleotides read TGTGCCAGCAGGACAGGGCTTTTCAACGTTCAAACCTACGAGCAGTACTTC.

The CDR3 spells CASRSTSAGRYYGYTF. The CDR3 DNA sequence: TGTGCAAGTCGCTCAACCTCGGCGGGACGCTACTATGGCTACACCTTC. The V gene is TRBV12-2, the J gene TRBJ1-2. TRBV12-2 counts as a pseudogene. This CDR3 is 16 amino acids long.

The CDR3 region has the DNA TGTGCCAGCAGCTCCCGGACACTAAAGGAAGAAAAACTGTTTTTT. Its protein product is CASSSRTLKEEKLFF. The gene calls are TRBV7-4 and TRBJ1-4; D possibly corresponds to TRBD1 (5 bases). Trimming took 4 bases from V and 8 from J, leaving 17 bases between them. The germline V gene has CDR1 SGHVT and CDR2 SQSDAQ. The CDR3 contains 15 residues.

This chain joins TRBV4-1 and TRBJ1-3; 9 bases match TRBD1. CDR3 length equals 14 residues. The germline V gene has CDR1 MGHRA and CDR2 YSYEKL. Unmatched junction bases numbered 2, after V lost 6 bases and J lost 2 bases. CDR3 nucleotides: TGCGCCAGCAGTCGGACAGGGGCTGGAAACACCATATATTTT. This gives the protein CASSRTGAGNTIYF.

V is TRBV7-9 and J is TRBJ2-7, with 9 bases identical to TRBD1. The CDR3 has 14 amino acids. V trimming: 6 bases; J trimming: 6 bases; junction bases outside the gene matches: 9. CDR1 and CDR2 (germline): SEHNR, FQNEAQ (reference sequence). This chain's CDR3 is CASSGTGLRSEQYF. The CDR3 DNA is TGTGCCAGCAGTGGGACAGGGCTTCGCTCCGAGCAGTACTTC.

This clone was observed a few times. V and J are TRBV7-9 and TRBJ2-2; D not resolved. This CDR3 has 13 amino acids. CDR1 and CDR2 (germline): SEHNR, FQNEAQ (reference sequence). V lost 8 bases, J lost 3 bases, and 10 bases lay in between. CDR3 region: CASGTRDTGELFF. Here the CDR3 DNA reads TGTGCCAGCGGCACCCGTGACACCGGGGAGCTGTTTTTT.

The V and J genes are TRBV30 and TRBJ1-5, with D perhaps TRBD1 (6 bases). Germline CDR1 and CDR2: GTSNPN and SVGIG (reference sequence). Trimming took 2 bases from V and 3 from J, leaving 23 bases between them. The CDR3 is 18 amino acids. The CDR3 reads CAWSKGRQALGSNQPQHF. Here the CDR3 DNA reads TGTGCCTGGAGTAAAGGCCGACAGGCGCTGGGTTCCAATCAGCCCCAGCATTTT.

The chain employs TRBV6-1 and TRBJ1-2; D is undetermined. Germline CDR1 is MNHNS and CDR2 is SASEGT. The CDR3 contains 13 residues. V was trimmed by 2 bases and J by 4 bases, leaving 8 bases between them. The CDR3 reads CASSELGLYGYTF. CDR3 DNA: TGTGCCAGCAGTGAACTTGGCCTCTATGGCTACACCTTC.

The chain links TRBV2 to TRBJ2-7; 7 bases match TRBD2. This CDR3 is built from 15 residues. J lost 2 bases, V lost 7 bases, and 11 bases had no gene match. The germline gives CDR1 SNHLY, CDR2 FYNNEI. The CDR3 here is CASTPGTTPPYEQYF. The CDR3 DNA follows: TGTGCCAGCACCCCAGGGACTACCCCGCCCTACGAGCAGTACTTC.

The CDR3 is CASSGARDIGELFF. In DNA, the CDR3 is TGTGCCAGTAGTGGCGCACGGGATATCGGGGAGCTGTTTTTT. The chain couples TRBV19 to TRBJ2-2; D perhaps matches TRBD2 (5 bases). CDR3 length: 14 residues. The germline gives CDR1 LNHDA, CDR2 SQIVND (reference sequence). Between the trimmed V and J ends, which lost 5 bases and 7 bases, there was a span of 14 bases.

The chain uses TRBV6-1 and TRBJ1-5, with a weak D call TRBD1 (5 bases). Trimming removed 8 bases from V and 0 bases from J, with 11 bases in between. CDR3 length: 14 residues. Germline V gives CDR1 MNHNS, CDR2 SASEGT. CDR3 in DNA: TGTGCCAGCGCAGGGCTGAATAGCAATCAGCCCCAGCATTTT. Amino acids: CASAGLNSNQPQHF.

V and J are TRBV15 and TRBJ2-3; D call uncertain. The CDR3 extends over 13 amino acids. V lost 1 base, J lost 5 bases, and 7 bases lay in between. Germline V gene lookup returns CDR1 LNHNV and CDR2 YYDKDF (reference sequence). The DNA for the CDR3 is TGTGCCACCAGCAGAGTTCAGGAAGATACGCAGTATTTT. Amino acids: CATSRVQEDTQYF.

The V gene is TRBV10-3, the J gene TRBJ1-5, with 9 positions matching TRBD1. With V trimmed by 3 bases and J by 4 bases, 4 bases remained unmatched. Per germline, CDR1 ENHRY and CDR2 SYGVKD. The CDR3 sequence is 15 residues long. The CDR3 sequence: CAISEVTGGNQPQHF. Written as DNA, the CDR3 is TGTGCCATCAGTGAAGTGACAGGGGGGAATCAGCCCCAGCATTTT.

The rearrangement joins TRBV28 to TRBJ2-2, with 10 bases identical to TRBD1. V lost 6 bases to trimming and J lost 6 bases; unmatched junction nucleotides: 7. The CDR3 sequence is 15 residues long. Germline V lookup: CDR1 MDHEN, CDR2 SYDVKM. The CDR3 here is CASRPGQGYPGELFF. In DNA, the CDR3 is TGTGCCAGCAGACCGGGACAGGGGTATCCCGGGGAGCTGTTTTTT.